This TCR beta chain was retrieved from a study of T-cell memory formation after mild COVID-19. Study overall: TCR clustering was largely donor specific. Study observations and caveats: Some clones that responded turned up in pre-infection memory, which suggests that cross-reactive memory joined in. Researchers report contracting CD4+ clones mostly in CM and EM, with CD8+ clones in EMRA. Specificity for SARS-CoV-2 was not confirmed among the second-wave clones peaking on day 37.

This clonotype was seen at least ten times. What it binds is unknown. TCRdb analysed the 5' RACE reads with MiXCR anew, one entry per CDR3 protein. Among about 270,000 distinct CDR3 sequences listed, approximately 19% were seen once. Germline CDR1 and CDR2: SGDLS and YYNGEE. This CDR3 region has 15 residues. V was pared by 4 bases and J by 4 bases, with 8 bases of the junction left unmatched. The source of this sequence is a man younger than 30 who had mild COVID-19 (a few samples of this study predate the infection). Cell type and time point are not known. The rearrangement uses TRBV9 and TRBJ1-5; 7 bases fit TRBD1. The sample consisted of PBMCs or a T cell subset sorted from them (not recorded which). CDR3 nucleotides: TGTGCCAGCAGCTGGACAGGAAACCTAAATCAGCCCCAGCATTTT. Its protein is CASSWTGNLNQPQHF.